The subject of this entry is one TCR beta chain. Its specificity is unknown. With 60 Vbeta and 13 Jbeta primers, the PCR was carried out. Method: immunoSEQ multiplex PCR; TCRdb's copy keeps in-frame clones and lacks some. In the table there are 160,000 or so clones, 60% to 80% of which are singletons. V was cut by 4 bases and J by 3 bases, with 16 bases left in between. Germline-derived CDR1 and CDR2 are MNHEY and SMNVEV (reference sequence). The CDR3 consists of 15 residues. This sample was taken from a study of cytomegalovirus exposure and HLA in healthy donors. Whole-study findings and limits: It was reported that the classifier diagnosed cytomegalovirus status with high specificity and sensitivity in both the original and validation cohorts.

The chain links TRBV27 to TRBJ2-7; perhaps TRBD1 as D (6 bases). This clonotype originated in a man aged 60 to 69 in good health and CMV-seronegative. What was sequenced was PBMCs. The CDR3 region is CASSSNRQVIYEQYF. As DNA, the CDR3 is TGTGCCAGCAGTTCCAACCGACAGGTAATCTACGAGCAGTACTTC.